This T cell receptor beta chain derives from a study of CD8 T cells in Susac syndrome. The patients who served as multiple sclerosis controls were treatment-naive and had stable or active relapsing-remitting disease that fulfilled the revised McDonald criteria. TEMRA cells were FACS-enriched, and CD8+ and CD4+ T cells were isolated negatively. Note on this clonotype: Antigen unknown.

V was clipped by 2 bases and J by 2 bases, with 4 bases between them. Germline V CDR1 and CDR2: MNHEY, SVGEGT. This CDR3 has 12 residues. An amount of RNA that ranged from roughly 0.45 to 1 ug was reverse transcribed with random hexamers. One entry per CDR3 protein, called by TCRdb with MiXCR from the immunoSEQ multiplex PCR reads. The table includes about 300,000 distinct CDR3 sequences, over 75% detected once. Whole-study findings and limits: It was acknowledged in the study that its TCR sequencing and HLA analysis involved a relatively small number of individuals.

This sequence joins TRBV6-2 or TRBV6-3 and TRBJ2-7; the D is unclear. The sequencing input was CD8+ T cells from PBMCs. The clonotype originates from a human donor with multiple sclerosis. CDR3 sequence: CASSYDAYEQYF. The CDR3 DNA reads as TGTGCCAGCAGTTACGATGCCTACGAGCAGTACTTC.